Listed below are T cell receptor beta chains from one sample, sequenced in a study of memory CD4+ T cells and cytomegalovirus serostatus. The repertoire was sequenced with immunoSEQ multiplex PCR; TCRdb's copy has only in-frame clones and lacks some. The data contain about 92,000 clones, 80% of them seen just once; the ten biggest clones take up 3.6%. The sequencing input was memory CD4+ T cells from blood. The origin of the receptors is an adult in good health and CMV-seropositive. The CDR3 runs from the conserved cysteine through the conserved F or W. The D gene is left open where the match is weak. A row's size may be missing; if present it is once, few, many or a size class.

v_gene: TRBV20-1
abundance: -
j_gene: TRBJ1-2
d_gene: -
CDR3nt: TGCAGTGCTAGCGCCGTTTTGGGCTACACCTTC
CDR3aa: CSASAVLGYTF

v_gene: TRBV19
abundance: -
j_gene: TRBJ1-5
d_gene: -
CDR3nt: TGTGCCAGTAGTATTCAGGGTCGGAATCAGCCCCAGCATTTT
CDR3aa: CASSIQGRNQPQHF

v_gene: TRBV15
abundance: once
j_gene: TRBJ2-1
d_gene: -
CDR3nt: TGTGCCACCAGCAGAGATGACACAGAGCAGTTCTTC
CDR3aa: CATSRDDTEQFF

v_gene: TRBV11-3
abundance: once
j_gene: TRBJ2-2
d_gene: -
CDR3nt: TGTGCCAGCAGCTTAGACCAGGGCTACCTGTTTTTT
CDR3aa: CASSLDQGYLFF

v_gene: TRBV28
abundance: -
j_gene: TRBJ2-5
d_gene: -
CDR3nt: TGTGCCAGCAGTTTCCGGAGGTGGTCAGGAGAGACCCAGTACTTC
CDR3aa: CASSFRRWSGETQYF

v_gene: TRBV5-6
abundance: -
j_gene: TRBJ2-6
d_gene: -
CDR3nt: TGTGCCAGCAGCTTAGGTGTCTCTGGGGCCAACGTCCTGACTTTC
CDR3aa: CASSLGVSGANVLTF

v_gene: TRBV28
abundance: -
j_gene: TRBJ2-1
d_gene: -
CDR3nt: TGTGCCAGCAGTTTAACCGGGACTCAGGAGCAGTTCTTC
CDR3aa: CASSLTGTQEQFF

v_gene: TRBV5-1
abundance: -
j_gene: TRBJ2-5
d_gene: TRBD2
CDR3nt: TGCGCCAGCAGCTCGGGGGGAATTCGGGAGACCCAGTACTTC
CDR3aa: CASSSGGIRETQYF

v_gene: TRBV14
abundance: -
j_gene: TRBJ2-2
d_gene: TRBD2
CDR3nt: TGTGCCAGCAGCCAACGACTAGCGGGAAACACCGGGGAGCTGTTTTTT
CDR3aa: CASSQRLAGNTGELFF

v_gene: TRBV10-1
abundance: -
j_gene: TRBJ2-1
d_gene: -
CDR3nt: TGCGCCAGCACTCCACGTCCGATTAGGTCCTACAATGAGCAGTTCTTC
CDR3aa: CASTPRPIRSYNEQFF

v_gene: TRBV5-4
abundance: -
j_gene: TRBJ2-7
d_gene: -
CDR3nt: TGTGCCAGCAGCTTGGCGGGGGTCGGAGCCTACGAGCAGTACTTC
CDR3aa: CASSLAGVGAYEQYF

v_gene: TRBV7-8
abundance: -
j_gene: TRBJ1-2
d_gene: -
CDR3nt: TGTGCCAGCACAAGGGGGACGGGCGCCTATGGCTACACCTTC
CDR3aa: CASTRGTGAYGYTF

v_gene: TRBV28
abundance: once
j_gene: TRBJ2-7
d_gene: TRBD2
CDR3nt: TGTGCCAGCAGACCCGGGACTAGCGGATCCTACGAGCAGTACTTC
CDR3aa: CASRPGTSGSYEQYF

v_gene: TRBV5-1
abundance: few
j_gene: TRBJ2-3
d_gene: -
CDR3nt: TGCGCCAGCAGCTTGGCCGAAGGAGGGATGGGCACAGATACGCAGTATTTT
CDR3aa: CASSLAEGGMGTDTQYF

v_gene: TRBV4-2
abundance: once
j_gene: TRBJ2-1
d_gene: -
CDR3nt: TGTGCCAGCAGCACCCACGACTACAATGAGCAGTTCTTC
CDR3aa: CASSTHDYNEQFF

v_gene: TRBV6-5
abundance: -
j_gene: TRBJ2-7
d_gene: -
CDR3nt: TGTGCCAGCAGTTATGACCGAAACTCCTACGAGCAGTACTTC
CDR3aa: CASSYDRNSYEQYF

v_gene: TRBV7-3
abundance: -
j_gene: TRBJ2-1
d_gene: -
CDR3nt: TGTGCCAGCAGCCCGGGAACAGAGCAGTTCTTC
CDR3aa: CASSPGTEQFF

v_gene: TRBV7-2
abundance: -
j_gene: TRBJ1-5
d_gene: -
CDR3nt: TGTGCCAGCAGCTTATTCGGGAGGGATCAGCCCCAGCATTTT
CDR3aa: CASSLFGRDQPQHF

v_gene: TRBV9
abundance: -
j_gene: TRBJ2-3
d_gene: TRBD2
CDR3nt: TGTGCCAGCAGCGACGGGACTAGCGGGTCCATTTCTAGCACAGATACGCAGTATTTT
CDR3aa: CASSDGTSGSISSTDTQYF

v_gene: TRBV10-2
abundance: -
j_gene: TRBJ2-5
d_gene: -
CDR3nt: TGCGCCAGCAGTGAGCTGGGAGAGACCCAGTACTTC
CDR3aa: CASSELGETQYF

v_gene: TRBV6-6
abundance: -
j_gene: TRBJ1-1
d_gene: -
CDR3nt: TGTGCCAGCAGTGGGGGTAAAGCTTTCTTT
CDR3aa: CASSGGKAFF

v_gene: TRBV14
abundance: -
j_gene: TRBJ2-2
d_gene: TRBD1
CDR3nt: TGTGCCAGCAGCCAATGGGCAGGGGGCCTGAACACCGGGGAGCTGTTTTTT
CDR3aa: CASSQWAGGLNTGELFF

v_gene: TRBV18
abundance: -
j_gene: TRBJ1-4
d_gene: -
CDR3nt: TGTGCCAGCTCCAGCGGACAGTATGAAAAACTGTTTTTT
CDR3aa: CASSSGQYEKLFF

v_gene: TRBV5-1
abundance: -
j_gene: TRBJ1-2
d_gene: -
CDR3nt: TGCGCCAGCAGCTTGGTAGGGGCCGCAGGGATTGACTATGGCTACACCTTC
CDR3aa: CASSLVGAAGIDYGYTF

v_gene: TRBV19
abundance: -
j_gene: TRBJ1-1
d_gene: TRBD1
CDR3nt: TGTGCCAGTGTTGGGACAGACACCTTGAACACTGAAGCTTTCTTT
CDR3aa: CASVGTDTLNTEAFF

v_gene: TRBV10-2
abundance: -
j_gene: TRBJ1-1
d_gene: -
CDR3nt: TGCGCCAGCAGTGAGTCCGGGAACACTGAAGCTTTCTTT
CDR3aa: CASSESGNTEAFF

v_gene: TRBV7-2
abundance: -
j_gene: TRBJ1-5
d_gene: TRBD1
CDR3nt: TGTGCCAGCAGCTGGGGACAGGGGAGGGGACAGCCCCAGCATTTT
CDR3aa: CASSWGQGRGQPQHF

v_gene: TRBV27
abundance: -
j_gene: TRBJ2-7
d_gene: TRBD1
CDR3nt: TGTGCCAGCAGTCTCAGCAGTTCTAGGACAGGGCGGTACGAGCAGTACTTC
CDR3aa: CASSLSSSRTGRYEQYF

v_gene: TRBV6-5
abundance: -
j_gene: TRBJ1-4
d_gene: TRBD1
CDR3nt: TGTGCCAGCAGGATTTTAGACAGGGTTGGCGAAAAACTGTTTTTT
CDR3aa: CASRILDRVGEKLFF

v_gene: TRBV6-6
abundance: -
j_gene: TRBJ1-2
d_gene: TRBD1
CDR3nt: TGTGCCAGCAGTTCCCTGGGACAGACCCAATCCTATGGCTACACCTTC
CDR3aa: CASSSLGQTQSYGYTF

v_gene: TRBV5-6
abundance: -
j_gene: TRBJ2-1
d_gene: -
CDR3nt: TGTGCCAGCGCAGGCAGGGGCGTAAGCTCCTACAATGAGCAGTTCTTC
CDR3aa: CASAGRGVSSYNEQFF

v_gene: TRBV2
abundance: -
j_gene: TRBJ2-3
d_gene: TRBD2
CDR3nt: TGTGCCAGCAGGGTTGGGCTAGCGGGAGTAGTAGATACGCAGTATTTT
CDR3aa: CASRVGLAGVVDTQYF

v_gene: TRBV6-6
abundance: -
j_gene: TRBJ1-5
d_gene: -
CDR3nt: TGTGCCAGCAGTCAACAGGGATATCAGCCCCAGCATTTT
CDR3aa: CASSQQGYQPQHF

v_gene: TRBV14
abundance: -
j_gene: TRBJ2-5
d_gene: -
CDR3nt: TGTGCCAGCAGCCGCCGCGGGGCGGGTCAGACCCAGTACTTC
CDR3aa: CASSRRGAGQTQYF

v_gene: TRBV5-1
abundance: few
j_gene: TRBJ2-1
d_gene: -
CDR3nt: TGCGCCAGCAGCCTCACGACTAGGGGCAATGAGCAGTTCTTC
CDR3aa: CASSLTTRGNEQFF

v_gene: TRBV5-4
abundance: -
j_gene: TRBJ2-3
d_gene: -
CDR3nt: TGTGCGGCGACGGGCACTAGCACAGATACGCAGTATTTT
CDR3aa: CAATGTSTDTQYF

v_gene: TRBV7-2
abundance: -
j_gene: TRBJ2-3
d_gene: -
CDR3nt: TGTGCCAGCAGCTTAGACCCGCTCACAGATACGCAGTATTTT
CDR3aa: CASSLDPLTDTQYF

v_gene: TRBV29-1
abundance: once
j_gene: TRBJ2-3
d_gene: -
CDR3nt: TGCAGCACCTCAGCTCCGGGGGGCACAGATACGCAGTATTTT
CDR3aa: CSTSAPGGTDTQYF

v_gene: TRBV19
abundance: few
j_gene: TRBJ1-3
d_gene: -
CDR3nt: TGTGCCAGTAGTAAAGAAAACACCATATATTTT
CDR3aa: CASSKENTIYF

v_gene: TRBV19
abundance: -
j_gene: TRBJ2-7
d_gene: TRBD2
CDR3nt: TGTGCCAGTAGTATTGCTTCTTTAGCGGGAGGGCCGAGGCCCGAGCAGTACTTC
CDR3aa: CASSIASLAGGPRPEQYF

v_gene: TRBV2
abundance: many
j_gene: TRBJ1-5
d_gene: -
CDR3nt: TGTGCCAGCAGTGAATTCGAAAATCAGCCCCAGCATTTT
CDR3aa: CASSEFENQPQHF

v_gene: TRBV27
abundance: few
j_gene: TRBJ2-7
d_gene: TRBD2
CDR3nt: TGTGCCAGCAGTCGACTAGCGGGAGGGGGGGACTCCTACGAGCAGTACTTC
CDR3aa: CASSRLAGGGDSYEQYF

v_gene: TRBV7-6
abundance: -
j_gene: TRBJ1-3
d_gene: -
CDR3nt: TGTGCCAGCAGCTTAGGAGGGGGGCCTGGAAACACCATATATTTT
CDR3aa: CASSLGGGPGNTIYF

v_gene: TRBV19
abundance: -
j_gene: TRBJ2-5
d_gene: -
CDR3nt: TGTGCCAGTAGTGGACAGGGAGGGGAGACCCAGTACTTC
CDR3aa: CASSGQGGETQYF

v_gene: TRBV5-1
abundance: -
j_gene: TRBJ1-1
d_gene: -
CDR3nt: TGCGCCAGCAGCCTAGTCCCGGACACTGAAGCTTTCTTT
CDR3aa: CASSLVPDTEAFF

v_gene: TRBV27
abundance: -
j_gene: TRBJ1-2
d_gene: TRBD1
CDR3nt: TGTGCCAGCAGTCCCTCAGGGGGCTATGGCTACACCTTC
CDR3aa: CASSPSGGYGYTF

v_gene: TRBV10-3
abundance: -
j_gene: TRBJ1-1
d_gene: -
CDR3nt: TGTGCCATCAGTGTTGTGATTAACACTGAAGCTTTCTTT
CDR3aa: CAISVVINTEAFF

v_gene: TRBV7-3
abundance: -
j_gene: TRBJ1-1
d_gene: -
CDR3nt: TGTGCCAGCAGCCCAGACAGCAACCCTAACACTGAAGCTTTCTTT
CDR3aa: CASSPDSNPNTEAFF